These T cell receptor beta chains were read from a single sample in a study of spatial heterogeneity in lung cancer. Each CDR3 protein is one row after TCRdb ran MiXCR on the 5' RACE reads. The sample has 18,000 or so distinct CDR3 sequences, around 7% seen once. The sequenced sample was lung tumor tissue, obtained at surgery. The origin of the receptors is a female donor with early-stage non-small cell lung cancer. The CDR3 runs from the conserved cysteine through the conserved F or W. Each record gives: D gene, V gene, J gene, clone size, CDR3 DNA, CDR3 protein. D genes are given only for firm matches. Size is stated for part of the rows, as once, few or many counts, or as a class when the clone is expanded.

NA,TRBV7-8,TRBJ2-2,many,TGTGCCAGCAGCTTATCGGGGGCGAACACCGGGGAGCTGTTTTTT,CASSLSGANTGELFF
NA,TRBV10-3,TRBJ2-4,many,TGTGCCATCAGCCAGGACGGTAAAAACATTCAGTACTTC,CAISQDGKNIQYF
TRBD1,TRBV6-1,TRBJ1-1,many,TGTGCCAGCAGTGAGGGGACAGGGGTCAACACTGAAGCTTTCTTT,CASSEGTGVNTEAFF
TRBD2,TRBV6-5,TRBJ2-3,many,TGTGCCAGCAGTCCCGGGACTAGCGGGGATACGCAGTATTTT,CASSPGTSGDTQYF
TRBD2,TRBV2,TRBJ2-4,many,TGTGCCAGCAGAGCCGGGAGCGGGGGTAACATTCAGTACTTC,CASRAGSGGNIQYF
NA,TRBV7-9,TRBJ1-6,NA,TGTGCCAGCAGCCACTCGGGCCAATATAATTCACCCCTCCACTTT,CASSHSGQYNSPLHF
NA,TRBV20-1,TRBJ2-2,many,TGCAGTGCTAGAGTAGCGGCTAGCGAAGGCGGGGAGCTGTTTTTT,CSARVAASEGGELFF
NA,TRBV12-3/TRBV12-4,TRBJ1-1,many,TGTGCCAGCACCCAGGGATCCACTGAAGCTTTCTTT,CASTQGSTEAFF
NA,TRBV29-1,TRBJ2-1,many,TGCAGCGTTGTATTGTATGTGGGGGGTGAGCAGTTCTTC,CSVVLYVGGEQFF
TRBD2,TRBV20-1,TRBJ2-3,many,TGCAGTGAGGTCAGCGGGATCCATTCCACAGATACGCAGTATTTT,CSEVSGIHSTDTQYF
NA,TRBV5-1,TRBJ1-2,many,TGCGCCAGCAGCTTGGAGGGCGGAGGAGGATATGGCTACACCTTC,CASSLEGGGGYGYTF
NA,TRBV27,TRBJ1-1,many,TGTGCCAGCAGGGGGTTTAGGGGCACTGAAGCTTTCTTT,CASRGFRGTEAFF
NA,TRBV28,TRBJ2-1,many,TGTGCCAGCAGTCCTCTTACCGGGGCCTTCAATGAGCAGTTCTTC,CASSPLTGAFNEQFF
NA,TRBV6-2/TRBV6-3,TRBJ2-5,NA,TGTGCCAGCAGTTACCGGGCCGGAGAGACCCAGTACTTC,CASSYRAGETQYF
TRBD2,TRBV19,TRBJ2-2,NA,TGTGCCAGTATCCGGACGGGACTAGCGGACACCGGGGAGCTGTTTTTT,CASIRTGLADTGELFF
NA,TRBV5-1,TRBJ1-1,many,TGCGCCAGCACCTCAGGACCCCGAACTGAAGCTTTCTTT,CASTSGPRTEAFF
NA,TRBV7-2,TRBJ2-1,medium-sized,TGTGCCAGCACCCGGCTGGGGCCGGGCTATGAGCAGTTCTTC,CASTRLGPGYEQFF
NA,TRBV5-1,TRBJ2-5,many,TGCGCCAGCAGTTCCGAAACGGAGACCCAGTACTTC,CASSSETETQYF
NA,TRBV11-2,TRBJ2-5,few,TGTGCCAGCAGCCTCCTCTCGGCCGGGACAACTTTAGAGACCCAGTACTTC,CASSLLSAGTTLETQYF
NA,TRBV6-5,TRBJ2-7,NA,TGTGCCAGCAGTTACTCTTCCGCTGGGTACGAGCAGTACTTC,CASSYSSAGYEQYF
NA,TRBV7-8,TRBJ1-2,many,TGTGCCAGCAGCTCTAGGGGGGACCTCGGACAGGGCTACACCTTC,CASSSRGDLGQGYTF
NA,TRBV27,TRBJ1-3,NA,TGTGCCAGCAGAGACGACGGAAGCTCTGGAAACACCATATATTTT,CASRDDGSSGNTIYF
TRBD1,TRBV18,TRBJ1-1,many,TGTGCCAGCTCACCAACAGGGGTGAACACTGAAGCTTTCTTT,CASSPTGVNTEAFF
TRBD1,TRBV7-9,TRBJ2-1,many,TGTGCCAGCAGCTTTGAGGACAGGGGCTACAATGAGCAGTTCTTC,CASSFEDRGYNEQFF
NA,TRBV27,TRBJ2-7,many,TGTGCCAGCAGTTTCAGGGGGGATTACGAGCAGTACTTC,CASSFRGDYEQYF
TRBD1,TRBV9,TRBJ1-6,many,TGTGCCAGCAGCGAGACACAGGGGGCTCGGTCACCCCTCCACTTT,CASSETQGARSPLHF
NA,TRBV6-5,TRBJ1-5,many,TGTGCCAGCAGTTCCCAGGGCAGAGCCTCGCCCCAGCATTTT,CASSSQGRASPQHF
NA,TRBV7-9,TRBJ1-1,many,TGTGCCAGCAGCTTATACGCGGACGGGGGAGCTTTCTTT,CASSLYADGGAFF
TRBD2,TRBV20-1,TRBJ2-3,few,TGCAGTGCGGGACTAGCGGGGGGCACAGATACGCAGTATTTT,CSAGLAGGTDTQYF
NA,TRBV20-1,TRBJ1-5,NA,TGCAGTGCTACCCGGGACTATAGCAATCAGCCCCAGCATTTT,CSATRDYSNQPQHF
TRBD2,TRBV20-1,TRBJ2-3,many,TGCAGTGTTTCGCGGACTAGCGGGGCGTTCACAGATACGCAGTATTTT,CSVSRTSGAFTDTQYF
TRBD1,TRBV19,TRBJ1-2,many,TGTGCCAGTAGAGACCGAGACAGGGAGTTTTACTACACCTTC,CASRDRDREFYYTF
NA,TRBV7-9,TRBJ1-1,many,TGTGCCAGCAGCTTGGGACACCTCACTGAAGCTTTCTTT,CASSLGHLTEAFF
TRBD2,TRBV2,TRBJ2-7,many,TGTGCCAGCAGCCCCTCAGCGGGGGGCCTCGAGCAGTACTTC,CASSPSAGGLEQYF
TRBD1,TRBV5-4,TRBJ2-1,once,TGTGCCAGCACACAGGGGGCGGGCAATGAGCAGTTCTTC,CASTQGAGNEQFF
NA,TRBV5-1,TRBJ2-2,many,TGCGCCAGCAGCCTTTTGGGACATCCCAACACCGGGGAGCTGTTTTTT,CASSLLGHPNTGELFF
TRBD1,TRBV20-1,TRBJ1-2,many,TGCAGTGCTGACACGAGAGGACAGGGTTCCTACACCTTC,CSADTRGQGSYTF
TRBD1,TRBV12-3/TRBV12-4,TRBJ2-7,NA,TGTGCCAGCAGTCCGGGACAGTTAGTCGAGCAGTACTTC,CASSPGQLVEQYF
NA,TRBV5-1,TRBJ1-2,NA,TGCGCCAGCAGCCAGCTGGACCTTAGGAGAAACTATGGCTACACCTTC,CASSQLDLRRNYGYTF
NA,TRBV5-1,TRBJ2-3,many,TGCGCCAGCAGCCTGCTCGGATGGGATACGCAGTATTTT,CASSLLGWDTQYF
NA,TRBV7-7,TRBJ2-7,NA,TGTGCTAGCAGCTTTCCCCCCTCCGGGACACAGCCCTACGAGCAGTACTTC,CASSFPPSGTQPYEQYF
NA,TRBV7-2,TRBJ1-2,many,TGTGCCAGCAGCTTAAGGCGCCTGGCCCATAACTATGGCTACACCTTC,CASSLRRLAHNYGYTF
TRBD1,TRBV12-3/TRBV12-4,TRBJ2-2,many,TGTGCCAGCAGCCCATTTCAGGGGGCTGCCACCGGGGAGCTGTTTTTT,CASSPFQGAATGELFF
TRBD1,TRBV6-1,TRBJ1-6,many,TGTGCCAGCAGGGAAAGGAGGACAGGGAATTCACCCCTCCACTTT,CASRERRTGNSPLHF
TRBD1,TRBV12-3/TRBV12-4,TRBJ2-1,many,TGTGCCAGCAACTCGGACAGGGAACCTGGTGAGCAGTTCTTC,CASNSDREPGEQFF
TRBD2,TRBV7-3,TRBJ2-3,many,TGTGCCAGCAGCCCCCTGAGCGGGGGAGGCACAGATACGCAGTATTTT,CASSPLSGGGTDTQYF
NA,TRBV7-9,TRBJ2-4,many,TGTGCCAGCAGCAGAACCGGGGCCGGACAGAAAAACATTCAGTACTTC,CASSRTGAGQKNIQYF
NA,TRBV28,TRBJ1-2,NA,TGTGCCAGCAGTAACCCGGACGGAGTCTATGGCTACACCTTC,CASSNPDGVYGYTF
NA,TRBV12-3/TRBV12-4,TRBJ1-5,many,TGTGCCAGCAGTTGGGAAGGGCCTCGACCCCAGCATTTT,CASSWEGPRPQHF
NA,TRBV11-2,TRBJ2-5,medium-sized,TGTGCCAGCAGCTTAGATCCGGTGGTAAAGACCCAGTACTTC,CASSLDPVVKTQYF
NA,TRBV12-3/TRBV12-4,TRBJ1-6,few,TGTGCCAGCAGTTCACAGGGAAGGCCCCTCCACTTT,CASSSQGRPLHF
TRBD1,TRBV28,TRBJ1-2,many,TGTGCCAGCAGCTCCTCGGTCCAGACAGGGCCGATCTATGGCTACACCTTC,CASSSSVQTGPIYGYTF
NA,TRBV28,TRBJ2-4,NA,TGTGCCAGCAGCCTTCCGTTGGGGGCTAAAAACATTCAGTACTTC,CASSLPLGAKNIQYF
NA,TRBV7-2,TRBJ1-3,few,TGTGCCAGCGGGCCCCTAGGGGCCGGAGGAAACACCATATATTTT,CASGPLGAGGNTIYF
NA,TRBV11-2,TRBJ2-5,NA,TGTGCCAGCAGCACCGGATTCAGAGAGACCCAGCACTTC,CASSTGFRETQHF
TRBD2,TRBV5-4,TRBJ2-3,NA,TGTGCCAGCAGCCCGTCGACTAGCGGGGGACCTCAAGATACGCAGTATTTT,CASSPSTSGGPQDTQYF